These 11 T cell receptor beta chains came from one sample sequenced in a study of technical replicates of blood from a few donors. TCRdb's table, derived via immunoSEQ multiplex PCR, lists solely in-frame clones and lacks some. In the table there are 74,000 or so clones, roughly 91% of which are singletons. The sample taken for sequencing was T cells isolated from PBMCs. The receptors originated from a human donor in good health.

This clone has a single count. This chain joins TRBV4-3 and TRBJ1-3; D is perhaps TRBD1 (6 bases). Per the germline V gene, CDR1 is LGHNA and CDR2 is YSLEER. The V end lost 4 bases, the J end lost 2 bases, and 12 bases lay between the germline ends. This CDR3 contains 15 residues. CDR3 nucleotides: TGCGCCAGCAGCCTTCTCAAGGGGGCTGGAAACACCATATATTTT. This sequence encodes CASSLLKGAGNTIYF.

The chain employs TRBV5-4 and TRBJ2-3; 12 positions match TRBD2. The V and J ends lost 3 bases and 5 bases, in that order; junction bases with no gene match: 1. Germline lookup yields CDR1 SGHNT and CDR2 YYREEE (reference sequence). The CDR3 length is 14 residues. CDR3 sequence: CASSSLAGGDTQYF. In nucleotides, the CDR3 is TGTGCCAGCAGCTCACTAGCGGGGGGAGATACGCAGTATTTT.

The CDR3 coding sequence is TGTGCCAGCAGGTTAATGGACAGCCCACATGGCTACACCTTC. Protein sequence: CASRLMDSPHGYTF. The V call is TRBV27, the J call TRBJ1-2; TRBD1 is a possible D gene (6 bases). The CDR3 spans 14 residues. V was cut by 6 bases and J by 6 bases, with 17 bases left in between. The germline V gene has CDR1 MNHEY and CDR2 SMNVEV (reference sequence).

The chain combines TRBV11-2 with TRBJ1-4; no firm D call. The CDR3 spans 11 residues. Germline V lookup: CDR1 SGHAT, CDR2 FQNNGV. Trimming cost V 4 bases and J 5 bases, with 2 bases left between them. The CDR3: CASSSNEKLFF. The CDR3 nucleotides are TGTGCCAGCAGCTCGAATGAAAAACTGTTTTTT.

This clone was recorded once. The rearrangement uses TRBV7-2 and TRBJ2-7, with TRBD2 matching 11 bases. With V trimmed by 3 bases and J by 7 bases, 5 bases remained unmatched. The CDR3 extends over 14 amino acids. Germline V gene lookup returns CDR1 SGHTA and CDR2 FQGNSA. The CDR3 DNA is TGTGCCAGCAGCTTTAGCGGGAGGGTCAGGGAGCAGTACTTC. Its protein is CASSFSGRVREQYF.

The V gene is TRBV30, the J gene TRBJ1-3, with a weak D call TRBD1 (5 bases). Deletions cut 2 bases from V and 4 bases from J, with 21 bases between. The length of the CDR3 is 17 residues. Germline V gives CDR1 GTSNPN, CDR2 SVGIG (reference sequence). CDR3 in amino acids: CAWSRPVLGRGGNTIYF. For the CDR3, the DNA is TGTGCCTGGAGTCGGCCTGTACTGGGAAGGGGCGGAAACACCATATATTTT. Supplemented by reference TRBV30 and TRBJ1-3, the full variable domain reads SQTIHQWPATLVQPVGSPLSLECTVEGTSNPNLYWYRQAAGRGLQLLFYSVGIGQISSEVPQNLSASRPQDRQFILSSKKLLLSDSGFYLCAWSRPVLGRGGNTIYFGEGSWLTVV.

The chain carries TRBV7-9 and TRBJ2-7; 7 bases align to TRBD1. The CDR3 contains 13 residues. V lost 1 base to trimming and J lost 6 bases; unmatched junction nucleotides: 3. Germline CDR1 SEHNR, CDR2 FQNEAQ (reference sequence). CDR3 nucleotide sequence: TGTGCCAGCAGCTTAGAGCAGGGGGTCGAGCAGTACTTC. Residues: CASSLEQGVEQYF.

The chain recombines TRBV7-3 with TRBJ1-3; D unresolved. Germline lookup yields CDR1 SGHTA and CDR2 FQGTGA. V was pared by 1 base and J by 2 bases, with 6 bases between. CDR3 length: 14 residues. In nucleotides, the CDR3 is TGTGCCAGCAGCTTAAGGGCCCCTGGAAACACCATATATTTT. Amino acids: CASSLRAPGNTIYF.

This clone was observed a single time. The chain has TRBV19 and TRBJ2-4; 7 nucleotides line up with TRBD1. This CDR3 has 15 amino acids. Germline V CDR1 and CDR2: LNHDA, SQIVND (reference sequence). The J segment lost 6 bases and the V segment lost 5 bases, leaving 10 bases of the junction unmatched. Written as DNA, the CDR3 is TGTGCCAGTAGTCCACAAACAGGGGATAGAAACATTCAGTACTTC. Amino acids: CASSPQTGDRNIQYF.

This chain uses TRBV19 with TRBJ2-5; weak D call: TRBD1 (5 bases). There are 17 residues in the CDR3. CDR1 LNHDA and CDR2 SQIVND come from the germline V gene (reference sequence). The ends were cut back, 6 bases at V and 2 bases at J, with 22 bases in the middle. DNA for the CDR3: TGTGCCAGTAGACAAAGTCTAGGGGTAGGAAGACAAGAGACCCAGTACTTC. Protein: CASRQSLGVGRQETQYF.

This clone has ten or more counts. The chain joins TRBV30 to TRBJ1-4, with 12 bases fitting TRBD1. Germline V lookup: CDR1 GTSNPN, CDR2 SVGIG (reference sequence). V lost 7 bases and J lost 8; bases outside the gene matches: 11. CDR3 size: 15 residues. The CDR3 loop reads CASTGGQGAREKLFF. CDR3 nucleotide sequence: TGTGCCTCAACTGGGGGACAGGGGGCGAGGGAAAAACTGTTTTTT.